This T cell receptor (beta chain) is drawn from a study of molecular identifiers for immune sequencing clone quantification. This clonotype appeared a few times. Its antigen is unidentified. Every naive CD8 library was made from between about 18,000 and 1,100,000 sorted cells with 10%, 30% or 50% RNA. A CD8+CD4-CCR7+CD45RA+ phenotype served as the sorting definition for naive CD8 T cells. General study findings and limits: Clone sizes could be underestimated for highly expanded clones when identical TCR molecules share a barcode.

The CDR3 spans 18 residues. Between the trimmed V and J ends, which lost 5 bases and 1 base, there was a span of 21 bases. The germline V gene encodes CDR1 MNHEY and CDR2 SVGAGI. Both previously described methods and listed TCR primers were employed to make bulk TCR libraries. TCRdb re-analysed the PCR reads in MiXCR, keeping a single row per CDR3 protein. Of roughly 300,000 distinct CDR3 sequences listed, roughly 24% are singletons. The clonotype originates from a human donor in good health. Some libraries in this study had Jurkat cell RNA spiked in. Sequencing was carried out using naive CD8+ T cells from blood, with Jurkat cell RNA spiked in. Subset meaning: FACS-sorted CD8+CD4-CCR7+CD45RA+ naive T cells. This chain connects TRBV6-5 to TRBJ1-3; D is possibly TRBD1 (5 bases). CDR3 bases: TGTGCCAGCAGTCCCCTCTTCTCGACAGATCCGTCTGGAAACACCATATATTTT. It encodes CASSPLFSTDPSGNTIYF.